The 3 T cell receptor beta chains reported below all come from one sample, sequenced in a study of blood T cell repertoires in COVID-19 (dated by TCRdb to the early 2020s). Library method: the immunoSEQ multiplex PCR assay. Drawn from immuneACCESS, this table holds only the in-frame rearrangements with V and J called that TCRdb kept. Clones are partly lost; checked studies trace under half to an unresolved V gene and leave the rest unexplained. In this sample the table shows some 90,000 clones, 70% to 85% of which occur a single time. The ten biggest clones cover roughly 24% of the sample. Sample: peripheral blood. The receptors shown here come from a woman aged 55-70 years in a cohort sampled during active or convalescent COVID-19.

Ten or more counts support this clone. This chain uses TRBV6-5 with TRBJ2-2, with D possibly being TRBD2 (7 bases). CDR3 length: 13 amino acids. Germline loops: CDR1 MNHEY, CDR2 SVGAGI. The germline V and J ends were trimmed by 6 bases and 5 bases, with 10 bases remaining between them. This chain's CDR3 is CASRGGGTGELFF. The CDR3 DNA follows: TGTGCCAGCAGGGGAGGGGGGACCGGGGAGCTGTTTTTT.

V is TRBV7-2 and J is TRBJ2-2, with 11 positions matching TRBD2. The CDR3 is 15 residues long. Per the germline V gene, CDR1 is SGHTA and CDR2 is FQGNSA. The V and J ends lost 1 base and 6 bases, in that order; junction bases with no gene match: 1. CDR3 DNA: TGTGCCAGCAGCTTAGTAGCGGGGGGGCCCGGGGAGCTGTTTTTT. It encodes CASSLVAGGPGELFF.

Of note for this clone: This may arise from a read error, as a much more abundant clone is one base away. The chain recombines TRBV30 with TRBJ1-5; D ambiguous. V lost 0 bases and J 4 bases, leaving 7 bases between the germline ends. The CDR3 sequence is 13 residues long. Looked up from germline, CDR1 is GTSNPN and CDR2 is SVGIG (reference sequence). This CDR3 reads CAWSVRENQPQHF. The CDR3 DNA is TGTGCCTGGAGTGTACGGGAAAATCAGCCCCAGCATTTT.